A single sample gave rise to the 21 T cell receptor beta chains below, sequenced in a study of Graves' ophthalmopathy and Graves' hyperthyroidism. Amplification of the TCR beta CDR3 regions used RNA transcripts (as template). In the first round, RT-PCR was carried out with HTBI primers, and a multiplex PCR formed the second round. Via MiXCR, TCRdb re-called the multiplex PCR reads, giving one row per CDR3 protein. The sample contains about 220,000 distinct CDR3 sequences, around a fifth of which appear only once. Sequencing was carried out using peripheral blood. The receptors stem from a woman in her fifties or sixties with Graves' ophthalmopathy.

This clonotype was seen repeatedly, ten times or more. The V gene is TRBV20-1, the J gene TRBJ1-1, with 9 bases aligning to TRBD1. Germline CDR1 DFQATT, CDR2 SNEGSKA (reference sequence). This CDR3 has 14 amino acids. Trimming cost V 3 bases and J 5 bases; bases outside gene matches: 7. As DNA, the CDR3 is TGCAGTGCTAGGGGGGGACAGGGACGAACTGAAGCTTTCTTT. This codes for CSARGGQGRTEAFF.

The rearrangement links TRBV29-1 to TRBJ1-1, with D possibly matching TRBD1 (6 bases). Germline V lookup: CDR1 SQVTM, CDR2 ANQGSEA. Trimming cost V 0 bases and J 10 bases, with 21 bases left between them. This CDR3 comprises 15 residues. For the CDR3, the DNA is TGCAGCGTTGAAGAACAGGGAAGGGGCACTAACGGAGCTTTCTTT. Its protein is CSVEEQGRGTNGAFF. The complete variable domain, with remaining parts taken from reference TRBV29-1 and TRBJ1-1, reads SAVISQKPSRDICQRGTSLTIQCQVDSQVTMMFWYRQQPGQSLTLIATANQGSEATYESGFVIDKFPISRPNLTFSTLTVSNMSPEDSSIYLCSVEEQGRGTNGAFFGQGTRLTVV.

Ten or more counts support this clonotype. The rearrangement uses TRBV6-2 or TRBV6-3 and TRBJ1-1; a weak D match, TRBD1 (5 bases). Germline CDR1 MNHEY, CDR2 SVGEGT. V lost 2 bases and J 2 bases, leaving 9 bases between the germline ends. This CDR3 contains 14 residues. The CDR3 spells CASSYLRGNTEAFF. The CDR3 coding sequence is TGTGCCAGCAGTTACCTTAGGGGAAACACTGAAGCTTTCTTT.

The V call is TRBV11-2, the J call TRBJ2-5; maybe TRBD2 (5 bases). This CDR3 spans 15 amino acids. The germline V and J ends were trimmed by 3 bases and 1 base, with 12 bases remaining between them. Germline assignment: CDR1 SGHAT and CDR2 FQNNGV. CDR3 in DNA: TGTGCCAGCAGCTTTGGGCCGGGGATCCAAGAGACCCAGTACTTC. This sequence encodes CASSFGPGIQETQYF.

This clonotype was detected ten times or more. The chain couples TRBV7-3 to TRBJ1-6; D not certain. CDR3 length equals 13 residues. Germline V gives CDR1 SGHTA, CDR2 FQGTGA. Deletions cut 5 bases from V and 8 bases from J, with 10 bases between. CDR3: CASSQRADSPLHF. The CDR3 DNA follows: TGTGCCAGCAGCCAACGGGCTGATTCACCCCTCCACTTT.

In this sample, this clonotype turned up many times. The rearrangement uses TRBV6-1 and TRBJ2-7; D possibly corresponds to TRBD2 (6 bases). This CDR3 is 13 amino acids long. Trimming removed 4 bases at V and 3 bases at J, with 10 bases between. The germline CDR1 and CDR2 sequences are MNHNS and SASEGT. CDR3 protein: CASSGWDFYEQYF. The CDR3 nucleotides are TGTGCCAGCAGTGGTTGGGACTTCTACGAGCAGTACTTC.

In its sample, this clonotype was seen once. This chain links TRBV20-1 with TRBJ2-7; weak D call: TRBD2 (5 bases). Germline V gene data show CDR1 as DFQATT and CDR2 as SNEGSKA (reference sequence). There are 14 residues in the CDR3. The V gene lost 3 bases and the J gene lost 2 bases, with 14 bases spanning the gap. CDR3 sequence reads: CSARMAGHTYEQYF. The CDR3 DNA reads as TGCAGTGCTAGGATGGCGGGCCACACCTACGAGCAGTACTTC.

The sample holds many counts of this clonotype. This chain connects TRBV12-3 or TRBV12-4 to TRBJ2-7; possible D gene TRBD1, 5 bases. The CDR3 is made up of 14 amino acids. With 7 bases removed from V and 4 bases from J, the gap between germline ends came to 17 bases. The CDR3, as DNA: TGTGCCAGCACCAATGGGGCAGTCCCGTACGAGCAGTACTTC. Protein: CASTNGAVPYEQYF.

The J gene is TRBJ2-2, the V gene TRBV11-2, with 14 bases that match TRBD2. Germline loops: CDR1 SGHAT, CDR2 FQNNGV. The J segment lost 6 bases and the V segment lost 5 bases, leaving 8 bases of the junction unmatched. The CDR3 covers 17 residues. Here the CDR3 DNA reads TGTGCCAGCAGCCCAGGGACTAGCGGGAGTAGGGCCGGGGAGCTGTTTTTT. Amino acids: CASSPGTSGSRAGELFF.

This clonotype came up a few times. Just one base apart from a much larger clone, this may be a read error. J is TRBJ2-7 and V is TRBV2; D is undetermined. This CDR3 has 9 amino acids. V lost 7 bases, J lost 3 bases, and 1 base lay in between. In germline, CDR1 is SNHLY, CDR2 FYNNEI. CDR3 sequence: CASNYEQYF. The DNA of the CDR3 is TGTGCCAGCAACTACGAGCAGTACTTC. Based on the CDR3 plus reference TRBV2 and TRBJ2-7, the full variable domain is EPEVTQTPSHQVTQMGQEVILRCVPISNHLYFYWYRQILGQKVEFLVSFYNNEISEKSEIFDDQFSVERPDGSNFTLKIRSTKLEDSAMYFCASNYEQYFGPGTRLTVT.

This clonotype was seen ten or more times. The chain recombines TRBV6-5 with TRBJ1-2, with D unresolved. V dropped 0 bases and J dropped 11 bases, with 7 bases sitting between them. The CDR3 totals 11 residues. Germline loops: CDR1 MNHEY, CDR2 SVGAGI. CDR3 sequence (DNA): TGTGCCAGCAGTTACTCGGCCACTTACACCTTC. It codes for CASSYSATYTF.

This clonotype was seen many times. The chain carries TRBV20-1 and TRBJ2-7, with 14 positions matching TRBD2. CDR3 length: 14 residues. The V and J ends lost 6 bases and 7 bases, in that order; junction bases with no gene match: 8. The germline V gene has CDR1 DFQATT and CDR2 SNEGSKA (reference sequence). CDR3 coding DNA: TGCAGTGCCCTTGGGACTAGCGGGAGCGTAGAGCAGTACTTC. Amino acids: CSALGTSGSVEQYF.

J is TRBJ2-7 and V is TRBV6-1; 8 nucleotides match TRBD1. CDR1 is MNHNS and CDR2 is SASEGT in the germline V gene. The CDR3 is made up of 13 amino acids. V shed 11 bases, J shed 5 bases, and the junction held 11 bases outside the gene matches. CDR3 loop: CALELQGANEQYF. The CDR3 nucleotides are TGTGCCCTTGAACTGCAGGGGGCAAACGAGCAGTACTTC.

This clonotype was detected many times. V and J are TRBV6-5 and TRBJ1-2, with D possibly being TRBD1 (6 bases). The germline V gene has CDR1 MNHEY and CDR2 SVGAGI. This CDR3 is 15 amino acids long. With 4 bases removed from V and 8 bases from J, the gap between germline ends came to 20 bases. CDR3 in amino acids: CASSSHSFAGEGYTF. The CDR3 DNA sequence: TGTGCCAGCAGTTCTCACTCGTTTGCAGGGGAAGGCTACACCTTC.

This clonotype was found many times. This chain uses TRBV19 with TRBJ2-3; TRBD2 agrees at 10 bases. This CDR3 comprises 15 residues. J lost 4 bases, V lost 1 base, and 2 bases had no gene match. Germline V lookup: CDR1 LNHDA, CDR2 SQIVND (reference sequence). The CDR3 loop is CASSIASGSSDTQYF. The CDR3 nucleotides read TGTGCCAGTAGTATAGCTAGCGGGAGTTCAGATACGCAGTATTTT.

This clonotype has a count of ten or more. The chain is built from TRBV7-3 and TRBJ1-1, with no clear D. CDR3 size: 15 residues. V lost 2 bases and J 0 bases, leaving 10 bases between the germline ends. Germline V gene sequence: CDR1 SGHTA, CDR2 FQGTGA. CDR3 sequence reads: CASSLYGLMNTEAFF. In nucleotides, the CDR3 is TGTGCCAGCAGCTTATATGGGCTTATGAACACTGAAGCTTTCTTT.

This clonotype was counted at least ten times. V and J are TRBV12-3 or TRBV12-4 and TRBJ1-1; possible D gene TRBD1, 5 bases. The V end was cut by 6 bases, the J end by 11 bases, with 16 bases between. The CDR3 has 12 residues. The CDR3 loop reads CASREGHLVAFF. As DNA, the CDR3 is TGTGCCAGCAGGGAAGGACACTTAGTCGCTTTCTTT.

In DNA form, the CDR3 reads TGTGCCAGCAGTCATCTGCAAGAGACCCAGTACTTC. Protein product: CASSHLQETQYF. This sequence joins TRBV11-1 and TRBJ2-5; D ambiguous. Trimming cost V 6 bases and J 2 bases, with 7 bases left between them. Germline V gene data show CDR1 as SGHAT and CDR2 as FQDESV (reference sequence). This CDR3 contains 12 residues.

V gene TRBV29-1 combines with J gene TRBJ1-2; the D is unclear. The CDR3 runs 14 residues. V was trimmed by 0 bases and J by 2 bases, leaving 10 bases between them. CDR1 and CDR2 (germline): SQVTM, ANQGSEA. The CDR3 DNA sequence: TGCAGCGTTGAAGATCGGATTGAGAACTATGGCTACACCTTC. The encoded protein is CSVEDRIENYGYTF.

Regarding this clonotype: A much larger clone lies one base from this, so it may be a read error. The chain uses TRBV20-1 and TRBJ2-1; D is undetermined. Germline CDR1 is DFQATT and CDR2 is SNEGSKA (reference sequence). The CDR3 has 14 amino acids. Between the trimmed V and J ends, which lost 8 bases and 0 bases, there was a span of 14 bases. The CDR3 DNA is TGCAGTACCCGAGGTGAAACCTCCTACAATGAGCAGTTCTTC. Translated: CSTRGETSYNEQFF.

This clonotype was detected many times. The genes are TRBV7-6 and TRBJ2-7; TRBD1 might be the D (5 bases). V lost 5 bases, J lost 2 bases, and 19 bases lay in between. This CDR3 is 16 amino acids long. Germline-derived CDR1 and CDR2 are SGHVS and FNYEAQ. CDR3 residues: CASSDDLRVIAYEQYF. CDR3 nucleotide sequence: TGTGCCAGCAGCGATGACCTCAGGGTCATAGCCTACGAGCAGTACTTC.